The 2 T cell receptor beta chains below were found in one sample sequenced in a study of blood T cell repertoires in COVID-19. Repertoires were generated with immunoSEQ multiplex PCR, while TCRdb's copy carries only in-frame clones and drops some. Of roughly 100,000 clones in the sample, roughly 85% were seen once. The specimen was peripheral blood. These receptors were collected from a man aged 50 or older with acute or convalescent COVID-19.

This clone appeared once. The chain employs TRBV27 and TRBJ1-1; TRBD1 agrees at 7 bases. The ends lost 2 bases at V and 5 bases at J; junction bases unmatched: 11. CDR3 size: 16 residues. Germline V gene lookup returns CDR1 MNHEY and CDR2 SMNVEV (reference sequence). CDR3 loop: CASSLGPHRGGTEAFF. The CDR3 bases are TGTGCCAGCAGTTTAGGGCCCCACAGGGGTGGGACTGAAGCTTTCTTT.

The genes are TRBV7-2 and TRBJ2-3; a possible D gene is TRBD2 (6 bases). Germline lookup yields CDR1 SGHTA and CDR2 FQGNSA. The CDR3 is 14 residues long. V lost 4 bases and J 3 bases, leaving 11 bases between the germline ends. CDR3 protein: CASSSRLVTDTQYF. CDR3 in DNA: TGTGCCAGCAGCTCAAGACTAGTTACAGATACGCAGTATTTT.